This TCR beta chain was captured by sequencing in a study of blood T cell repertoires in COVID-19. Assay: immunoSEQ multiplex PCR; the TCRdb copy retains only in-frame clones and omits some. The repertoire includes 60,000 or so clones, around 83% of them detected once, and approximately 3.6% sits in the top ten. The CDR3 length is 14 residues. CDR1 is SGDLS and CDR2 is YYNGEE in the germline V gene. V shed 6 bases, J shed 0 bases, and the junction held 4 bases outside the gene matches. Sample: peripheral blood. This TCR derives from a woman aged 80 or older with acute or convalescent COVID-19. The chain couples TRBV9 to TRBJ1-2; TRBD1 matches at 8 bases. The chain's CDR3 is CASNEQGANYGYTF. CDR3 in DNA: TGTGCCAGCAACGAACAGGGGGCTAACTATGGCTACACCTTC.